This T cell receptor (beta chain) comes out of a study of Ad26.COV2.S vaccination and SARS-CoV-2 variants. The wider study: Intramuscularly, Ad26.COV2.S was given either once or twice, 56 days apart.

Treatment given: 15 to 20 received Ad26.COV2.S at low or high dose, single or two shots; 5 received placebo; per-sample allocation not given. It was on day 63 after the first vaccine or placebo injection that samples were taken. TCRdb's copy holds only in-frame clones and misses some; the assay was immunoSEQ multiplex PCR. The sample contains some 460,000 clones, 80% to 90% of which appear only once. Deletions cut 0 bases from V and 4 bases from J, with 11 bases between. CDR1 and CDR2 (germline): SGHRS, YFSETQ. This CDR3 is built from 15 residues. The material sequenced was peripheral blood, taken in a trial of Ad26.COV2.S vaccine versus placebo. This TCR came from a person aged 18-65 years who received the Ad26.COV2.S COVID-19 vaccine or a placebo. The rearrangement joins TRBV5-1 to TRBJ2-1; unclear D gene. The CDR3 coding sequence is TGCGCCAGCAGCTTGGCACCACTGGATTACAATGAGCAGTTCTTC. Translated, it gives CASSLAPLDYNEQFF.